The sequence of this T cell receptor (beta chain) was determined in a study of cytomegalovirus exposure and HLA in healthy donors. Study as a whole: Findings of an earlier analysis included roughly 110 million unique TCR beta sequences from 200 million or so T cells. Findings and caveats of the study: Later analysis suggested most CMV-associated TCR beta chains were HLA-restricted.

The PCR employed 60 Vbeta primers together with 13 Jbeta primers. Original analysis: Around 11 million shared chains were among approximately 87 million unique TCR beta chains counted in a later analysis. The method was immunoSEQ multiplex PCR; TCRdb's version includes in-frame clones alone and lacks a portion of them. That table is the source of V, J and clone size, and D and trimming were worked out from the DNA. Here the sample table reports roughly 140,000 clones. Trimming cost V 3 bases and J 6 bases, with 14 bases left between them. Germline V gene sequence: CDR1 LGHNA, CDR2 YSLEER. The CDR3 sequence is 15 residues long. Concerning this clone: What it binds is not known.

The genes are TRBV4-3 and TRBJ1-4; D possibly corresponds to TRBD1 (5 bases). The receptor comes from a male donor in good health and CMV-seronegative. Specimen: PBMCs. The DNA of the CDR3 is TGCGCCAGCAGCCAGGGGGGAAGGGCAGATGAAAAACTGTTTTTT. Translated: CASSQGGRADEKLFF.